Sequencing of this TCR beta chain was carried out in a study of blood T cell repertoires in COVID-19 (dated by TCRdb to 2020 to 2022). For the study in its entirety: Samples covering the acute and convalescent phases of COVID-19 were provided by collaborators in the United States, Italy and Spain. Where available, HLA class I and class II types were obtained from metadata supplied by the sample provider rather than from assay-based typing. Sample metadata almost always included a de-identified subject ID, COVID-19 status, age in years and sex. The prospective study material was composed of cDNA or gDNA derived from T cells, B-cell-depleted T cells, or PBMCs. Deeply sampled blood TCRbeta repertoires from subjects exposed to, actively infected with, or recovered from COVID-19 were included in the dataset. The samples were drawn from the first 160 participants of the ongoing ImmuneRACE study and from 950 to 1,500 subjects provided by 6 global collaborators. The repertoires were released in a freely available public database intended as a resource for research on the immune response to SARS-CoV-2. General study outcomes and caveats: Clinical and demographic metadata were provided uncurated, with the amount varying by source and participant.

TCRbeta CDR3 regions were amplified from genomic DNA using the immunoSEQ Assay, a bias-controlled multiplex PCR. The authors' analysis ran thus. Nucleated cell counts per sample were estimated from amplification of reference gene primers within the assay. To quantify the absolute abundance of each unique TCRbeta CDR3 rearrangement, sequence reads were collapsed and filtered. For each sample, productive Simpson clonality was calculated by taking the square root of Simpson's diversity index across productive rearrangements. TCRdb took this table from immuneACCESS and kept in-frame rearrangements with V and J called. Such tables lack part of the clones; where checked against another copy, unresolved V genes explain under half of the gap, and the rest is unexplained. V and J calls plus clone size are reproduced from that table; the DNA served to infer D and trimming. The sample table contains about 220,000 clones; only one count was recorded for 85% of them. Together, the top ten hold around 2.9% of the sample.

Samples from volunteer blood donors who had recovered from COVID-19 were contributed by a second Seattle source. The collaborating institutions used their own protocols to collect whole blood in K2EDTA tubes. For TCRbeta analysis, collaborators shipped samples as frozen whole blood, isolated PBMCs, or DNA extracted from either of those sample types. This clone has more than one count but fewer than ten. What this receptor recognizes is not known. No clone much larger than this one lies a single base away; base qualities are absent. Taken from the germline V gene, the CDR1 and CDR2 loops are MDHEN and SYDVKM. Germline trimming amounts to 3 bases on V and 2 bases on J, with 3 as the count of junction bases outside the gene matches. The cysteine opens and the phenylalanine closes a CDR3 of 15 amino acids. Kept here is only the CDR3 DNA, which spans 45 bases and is read in frame from base 1.

Rearrangement joined TRBV28 to TRBJ2-7, with TRBD2 identical over 11 junction bases. This clonotype originated in a man between 45 and 60 years old who had recovered from COVID-19. The sequenced sample was peripheral blood. The CDR3 here reads CASSFDSGRAYEQYF. The bases are TGTGCCAGCAGTTTTGATAGCGGGAGGGCCTACGAGCAGTACTTC.